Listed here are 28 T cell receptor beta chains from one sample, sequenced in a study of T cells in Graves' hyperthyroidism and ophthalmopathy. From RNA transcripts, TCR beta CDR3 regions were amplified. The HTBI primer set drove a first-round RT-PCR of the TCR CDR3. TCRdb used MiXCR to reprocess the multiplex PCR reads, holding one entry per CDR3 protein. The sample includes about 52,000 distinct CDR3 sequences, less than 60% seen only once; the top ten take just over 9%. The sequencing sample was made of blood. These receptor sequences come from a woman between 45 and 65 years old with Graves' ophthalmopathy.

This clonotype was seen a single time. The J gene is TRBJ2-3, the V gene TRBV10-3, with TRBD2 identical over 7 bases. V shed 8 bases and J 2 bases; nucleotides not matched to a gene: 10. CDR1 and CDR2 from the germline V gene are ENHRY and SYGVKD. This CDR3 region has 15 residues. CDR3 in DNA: TGTGCCATCGCCGGTAGCGGGTCCGACACAGATACGCAGTATTTT. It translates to CAIAGSGSDTDTQYF.

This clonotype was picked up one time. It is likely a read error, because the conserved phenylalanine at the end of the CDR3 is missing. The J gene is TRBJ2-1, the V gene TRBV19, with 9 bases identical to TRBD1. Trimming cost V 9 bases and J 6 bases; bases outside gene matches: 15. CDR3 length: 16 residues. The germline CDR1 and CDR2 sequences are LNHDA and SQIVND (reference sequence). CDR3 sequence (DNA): TGTGCCAGCAGTTTATGGGGACAGGGCAGGGGCAATGAGCAGTTCTCC. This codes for CASSLWGQGRGNEQFS.

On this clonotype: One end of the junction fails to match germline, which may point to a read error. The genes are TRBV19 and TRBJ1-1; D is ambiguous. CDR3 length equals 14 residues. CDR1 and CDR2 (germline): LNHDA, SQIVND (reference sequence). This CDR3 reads CASSIIPGNTEAFF. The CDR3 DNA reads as TGTGCCAGTAGTATTATCCCGGGGAACACGGAAGCTTTCTTT. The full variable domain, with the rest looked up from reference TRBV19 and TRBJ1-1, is DGGITQSPKYLFRKEGQNVTLSCEQNLNHDAMYWYRQDPGQGLRLIYYSQIVNDFQKGDIAEGYSVSREKKESFPLTVTSAQKNPTAFYLCASSIIPGNTEAFFGQGTRLTVV.

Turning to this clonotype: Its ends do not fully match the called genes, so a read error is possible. CDR3 coding DNA: TGTGCCAGCAGCAGACCATCTAGCGGGAGAGGCTATGAGCAGGTCTTC. Its protein is CASSRPSSGRGYEQVF. This chain links TRBV5-4 with TRBJ2-1; 10 positions match TRBD2. Per the germline V gene, CDR1 is SGHNT and CDR2 is YYREEE (reference sequence). The CDR3 contains 16 residues.

The CDR3 is CAISADRYSQETQHF. CDR3 DNA sequence: TGTGCCATCAGTGCAGACAGGTACAGCCAAGAGACCCAGCATTTT. The V gene is TRBV10-3, the J gene TRBJ1-5; a possible D gene is TRBD1 (6 bases). Germline CDR1 reads ENHRY; CDR2 reads SYGVKD. The CDR3 runs to 15 residues. Trimming pared 4 bases from V and 11 bases from J, leaving 21 bases between.

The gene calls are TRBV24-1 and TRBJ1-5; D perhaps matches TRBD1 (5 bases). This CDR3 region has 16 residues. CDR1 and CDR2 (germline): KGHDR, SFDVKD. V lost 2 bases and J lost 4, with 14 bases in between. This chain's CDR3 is CATSDSQGFLNQPQHF. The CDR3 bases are TGTGCCACCAGTGATTCGCAGGGTTTTCTGAATCAGCCCCAGCATTTT.

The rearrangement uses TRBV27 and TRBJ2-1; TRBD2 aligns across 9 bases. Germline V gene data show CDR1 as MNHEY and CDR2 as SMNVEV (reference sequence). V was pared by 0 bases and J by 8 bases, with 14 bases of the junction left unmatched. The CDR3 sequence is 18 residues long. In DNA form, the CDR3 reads TGTGCCAGCAGTTTATCGGGTAGGCGGGAGGGCCTAGGGGATGAGCAGTTCTTC. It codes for CASSLSGRREGLGDEQFF.

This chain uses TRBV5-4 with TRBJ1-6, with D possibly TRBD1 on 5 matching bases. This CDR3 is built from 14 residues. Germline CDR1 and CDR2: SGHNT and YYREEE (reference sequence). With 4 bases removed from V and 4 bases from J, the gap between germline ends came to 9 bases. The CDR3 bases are TGTGCCAGCAGCATGGGACTATATAATTCACCCCTCCACTTT. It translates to CASSMGLYNSPLHF. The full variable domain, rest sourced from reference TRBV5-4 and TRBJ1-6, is ETGVTQSPTHLIKTRGQQVTLRCSSQSGHNTVSWYQQALGQGPQFIFQYYREEENGRGNFPPRFSGLQFPNYSSELNVNALELDDSALYLCASSMGLYNSPLHFGNGTRLTVT.

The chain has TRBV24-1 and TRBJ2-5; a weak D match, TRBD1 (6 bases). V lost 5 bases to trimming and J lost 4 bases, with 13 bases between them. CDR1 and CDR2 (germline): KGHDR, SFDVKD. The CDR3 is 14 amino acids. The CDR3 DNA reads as TGTGCCACCAGTGCCCTAGGGGGACGAGAGACCCAGTACTTC. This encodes CATSALGGRETQYF.

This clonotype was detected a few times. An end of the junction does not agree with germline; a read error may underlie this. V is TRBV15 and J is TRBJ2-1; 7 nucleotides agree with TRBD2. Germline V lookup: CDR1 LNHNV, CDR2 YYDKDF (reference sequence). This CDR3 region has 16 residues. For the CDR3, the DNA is TGTGCTACCAGAAGGGACCCGGGGACTAAATACAATGAGCAGTCCTTC. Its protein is CATRRDPGTKYNEQSF.

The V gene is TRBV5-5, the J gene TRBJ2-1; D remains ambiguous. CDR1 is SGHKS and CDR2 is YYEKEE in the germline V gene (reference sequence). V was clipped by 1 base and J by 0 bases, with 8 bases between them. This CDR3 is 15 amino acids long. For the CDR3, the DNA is TGTGCCAGCAGCTTGTGGCCACCCTCCTACAATGAGCAGTTCTTC. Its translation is CASSLWPPSYNEQFF.

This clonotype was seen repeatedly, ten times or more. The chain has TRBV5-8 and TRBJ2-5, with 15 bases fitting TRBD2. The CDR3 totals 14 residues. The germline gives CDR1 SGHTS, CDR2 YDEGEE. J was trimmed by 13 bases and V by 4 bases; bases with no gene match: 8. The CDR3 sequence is CASSKGLAGGPPYF. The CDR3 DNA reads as TGTGCCAGCAGCAAGGGACTAGCGGGGGGTCCCCCGTACTTC.

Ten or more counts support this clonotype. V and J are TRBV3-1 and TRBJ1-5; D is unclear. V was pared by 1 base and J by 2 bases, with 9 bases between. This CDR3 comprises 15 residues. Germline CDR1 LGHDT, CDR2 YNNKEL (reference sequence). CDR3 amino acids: CASSQGNLGNQPQHF. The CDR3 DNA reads TGTGCCAGCAGCCAAGGAAACTTAGGCAATCAGCCCCAGCATTTT.

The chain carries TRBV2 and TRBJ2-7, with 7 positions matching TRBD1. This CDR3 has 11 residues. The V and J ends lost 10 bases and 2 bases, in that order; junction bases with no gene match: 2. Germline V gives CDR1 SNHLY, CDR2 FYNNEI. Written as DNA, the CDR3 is TGTGCCACGGGACAGACCTACGAGCAGTACTTC. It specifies CATGQTYEQYF.

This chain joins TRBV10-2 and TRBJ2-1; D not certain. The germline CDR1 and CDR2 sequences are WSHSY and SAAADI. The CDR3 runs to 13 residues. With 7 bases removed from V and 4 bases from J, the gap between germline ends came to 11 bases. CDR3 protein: CASTLVEYNEQFF. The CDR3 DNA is TGCGCCAGCACTCTAGTGGAGTACAATGAGCAGTTCTTC.

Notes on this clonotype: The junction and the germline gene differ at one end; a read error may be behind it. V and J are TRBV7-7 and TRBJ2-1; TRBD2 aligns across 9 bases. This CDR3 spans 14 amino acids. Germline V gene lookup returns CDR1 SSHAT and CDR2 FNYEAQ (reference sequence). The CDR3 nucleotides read TGTGCTAGCAGCAGGCGGGAGGGCCCCAATGAGCAGTTCTTC. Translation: CASSRREGPNEQFF.

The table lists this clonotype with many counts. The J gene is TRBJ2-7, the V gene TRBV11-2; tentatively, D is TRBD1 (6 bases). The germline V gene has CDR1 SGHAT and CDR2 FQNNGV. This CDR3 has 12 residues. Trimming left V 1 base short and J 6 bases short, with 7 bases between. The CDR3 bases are TGTGCCAGCAGCTTAGGGACAGTCGAGCAGTACTTC. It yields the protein CASSLGTVEQYF. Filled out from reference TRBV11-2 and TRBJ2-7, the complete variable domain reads EAGVAQSPRYKIIEKRQSVAFWCNPISGHATLYWYQQILGQGPKLLIQFQNNGVVDDSQLPKDRFSAERLKGVDSTLKIQPAKLEDSAVYLCASSLGTVEQYFGPGTRLTVT.

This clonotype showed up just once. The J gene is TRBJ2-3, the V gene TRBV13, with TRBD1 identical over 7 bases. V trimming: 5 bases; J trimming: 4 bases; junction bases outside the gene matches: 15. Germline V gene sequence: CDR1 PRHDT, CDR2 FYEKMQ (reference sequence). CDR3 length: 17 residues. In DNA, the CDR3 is TGTGCCAGCAGCCCTAGGCCCTCGGGACAGCCCCCAGATACGCAGTATTTT. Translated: CASSPRPSGQPPDTQYF.

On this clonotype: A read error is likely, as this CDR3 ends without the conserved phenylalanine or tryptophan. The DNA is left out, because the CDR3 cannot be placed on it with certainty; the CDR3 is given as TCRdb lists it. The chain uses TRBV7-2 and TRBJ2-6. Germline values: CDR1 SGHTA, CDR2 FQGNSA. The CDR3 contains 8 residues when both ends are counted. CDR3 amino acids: CASSVTTS.

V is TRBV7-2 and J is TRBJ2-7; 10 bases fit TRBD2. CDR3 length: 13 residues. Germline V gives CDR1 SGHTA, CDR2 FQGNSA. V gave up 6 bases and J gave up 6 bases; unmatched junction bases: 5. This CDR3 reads CASSSGTSAEQYF. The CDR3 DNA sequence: TGTGCCAGCAGTTCCGGGACTAGCGCCGAGCAGTACTTC.

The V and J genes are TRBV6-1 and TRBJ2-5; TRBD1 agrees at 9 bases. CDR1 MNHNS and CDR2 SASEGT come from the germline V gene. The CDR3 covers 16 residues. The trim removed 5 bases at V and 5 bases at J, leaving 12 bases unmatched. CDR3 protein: CASSLGQGRTYETQYF. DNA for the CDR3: TGTGCCAGCAGTTTGGGACAGGGAAGAACGTACGAGACCCAGTACTTC.

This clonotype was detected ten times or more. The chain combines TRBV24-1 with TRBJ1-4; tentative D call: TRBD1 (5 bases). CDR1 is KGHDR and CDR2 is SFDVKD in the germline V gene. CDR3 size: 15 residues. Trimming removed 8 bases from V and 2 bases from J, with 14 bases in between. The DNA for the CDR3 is TGTGCCACCAAGAGCTCGGGACGGACTAATGAAAAACTGTTTTTT. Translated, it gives CATKSSGRTNEKLFF.

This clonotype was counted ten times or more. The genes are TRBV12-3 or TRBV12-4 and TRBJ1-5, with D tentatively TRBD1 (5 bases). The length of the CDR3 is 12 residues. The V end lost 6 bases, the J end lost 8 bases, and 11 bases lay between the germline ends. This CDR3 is CASSLGGEPQHF. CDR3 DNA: TGTGCCAGCAGCCTGGGGGGTGAGCCCCAGCATTTT.

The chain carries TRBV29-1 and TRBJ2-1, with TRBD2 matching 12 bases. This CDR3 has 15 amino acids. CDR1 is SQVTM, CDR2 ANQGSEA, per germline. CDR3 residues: CGASSGRAVREEQFF. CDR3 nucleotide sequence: TGCGGCGCTTCTAGCGGGAGGGCCGTGCGCGAAGAGCAGTTCTTC.

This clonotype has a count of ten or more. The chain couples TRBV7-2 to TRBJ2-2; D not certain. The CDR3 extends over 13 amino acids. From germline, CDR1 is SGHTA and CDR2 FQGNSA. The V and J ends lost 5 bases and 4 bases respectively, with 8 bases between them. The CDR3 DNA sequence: TGTGCCAGCAGCGAACGACCCACCGGGGAGCTGTTTTTT. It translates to CASSERPTGELFF.

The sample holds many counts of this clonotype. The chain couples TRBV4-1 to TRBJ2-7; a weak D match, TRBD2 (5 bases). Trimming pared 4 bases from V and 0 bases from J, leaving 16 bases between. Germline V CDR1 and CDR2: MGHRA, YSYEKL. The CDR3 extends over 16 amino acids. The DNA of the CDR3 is TGCGCCAGCAGCCCCGCCCAGAGCGGTGACTCCTACGAGCAGTACTTC. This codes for CASSPAQSGDSYEQYF.

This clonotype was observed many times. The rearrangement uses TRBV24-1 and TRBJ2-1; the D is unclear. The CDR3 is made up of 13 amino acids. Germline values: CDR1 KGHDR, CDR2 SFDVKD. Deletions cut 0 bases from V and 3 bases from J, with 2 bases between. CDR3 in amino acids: CATSDLVYNEQFF. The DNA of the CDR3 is TGTGCCACCAGTGATTTGGTCTACAATGAGCAGTTCTTC.

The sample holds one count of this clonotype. CDR3 coding DNA: TGTGCCAGCAGAGAACTAGCGGGGGCCAACCCCGATACGCAGTATTTT. Protein product: CASRELAGANPDTQYF. The rearrangement uses TRBV6-1 and TRBJ2-3; TRBD2 matches at 11 bases. Germline loops: CDR1 MNHNS, CDR2 SASEGT. The J segment lost 6 bases and the V segment lost 6 bases, leaving 11 bases of the junction unmatched. CDR3 size: 16 residues.